A single sample gave rise to the 3 T cell receptor beta chains below, sequenced in a study of shared clonotypes between healthy human individuals. TCRdb's table, derived via immunoSEQ multiplex PCR, lists solely in-frame clones and lacks some. Of around 600,000 clones detected, 95% to 98% appear once; the ten largest clones hold 0.3%. CD8 cells regarded as naive lacked CD45RO, were positively chosen for CCR7, and omitted terminally differentiated effector memory CD45RA+ cells. The specimen was naive CD8+ T cells sorted from blood. The receptors shown here come from a man in his thirties or forties in good health.

V is TRBV21-1 and J is TRBJ2-7; TRBD1 is the table's D call, not checked against the DNA. TRBV21-1 is labeled a pseudogene. The CDR3 is made up of 17 amino acids. In DNA, the CDR3 is TGTGCCAGCAGCATTATGGAAGTTGGGTCGGCAGGCCTCGAGCAGTACTTC. This codes for CASSIMEVGSAGLEQYF.

The chain combines TRBV7-9 with TRBJ2-2; TRBD1 matches at 7 bases. In germline, CDR1 is SEHNR, CDR2 FQNEAQ (reference sequence). J gave up 5 bases and V 1 base, and 4 bases lay outside the gene matches. The CDR3 spans 15 residues. CDR3 nucleotides: TGTGCCAGCAGCTTAGTAGGGGGCGAAACCGGGGAGCTGTTTTTT. Amino acids: CASSLVGGETGELFF.

The chain links TRBV27 to TRBJ1-1, with D unclear. Germline V CDR1 and CDR2: MNHEY, SMNVEV (reference sequence). CDR3 length: 14 amino acids. V gave up 2 bases and J gave up 0 bases, with 7 bases separating them. CDR3 amino acids: CASSLQRLNTEAFF. The CDR3 nucleotides are TGTGCCAGCAGTTTACAACGGCTGAACACTGAAGCTTTCTTT.